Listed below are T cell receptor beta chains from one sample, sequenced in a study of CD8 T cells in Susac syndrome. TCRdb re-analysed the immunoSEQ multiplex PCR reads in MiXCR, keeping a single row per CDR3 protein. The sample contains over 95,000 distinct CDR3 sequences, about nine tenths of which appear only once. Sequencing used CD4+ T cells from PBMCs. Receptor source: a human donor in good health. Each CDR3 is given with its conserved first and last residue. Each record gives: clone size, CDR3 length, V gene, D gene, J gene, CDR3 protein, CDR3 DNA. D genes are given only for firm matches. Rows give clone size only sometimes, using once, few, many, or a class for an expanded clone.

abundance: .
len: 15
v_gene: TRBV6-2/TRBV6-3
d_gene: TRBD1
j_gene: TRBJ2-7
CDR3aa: CASSYARGRGSEQYF
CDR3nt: TGTGCCAGCTCCTACGCTCGGGGCAGGGGGTCCGAGCAGTACTTC

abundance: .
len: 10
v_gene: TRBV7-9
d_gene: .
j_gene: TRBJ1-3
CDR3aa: CASSLNTIYF
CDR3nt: TGTGCCAGCAGCTTAAACACCATATATTTT

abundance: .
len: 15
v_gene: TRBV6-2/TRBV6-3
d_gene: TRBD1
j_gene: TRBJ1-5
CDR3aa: CASSYIGQGAQPQHF
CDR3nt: TGTGCCAGCAGTTACATCGGACAGGGGGCTCAGCCCCAGCATTTT

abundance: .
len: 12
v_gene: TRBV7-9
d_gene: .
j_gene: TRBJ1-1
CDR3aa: CASRRPESEAFF
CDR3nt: TGTGCCAGCAGAAGACCCGAAAGTGAAGCTTTCTTT

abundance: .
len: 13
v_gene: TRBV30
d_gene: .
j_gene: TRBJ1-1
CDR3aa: CAWAPQTNTEAFF
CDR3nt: TGTGCCTGGGCCCCTCAGACGAACACTGAAGCTTTCTTT

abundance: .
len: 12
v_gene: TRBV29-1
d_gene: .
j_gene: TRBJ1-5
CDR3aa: CSVASGTQPQHF
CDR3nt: TGCAGCGTTGCTTCGGGGACTCAGCCCCAGCATTTT

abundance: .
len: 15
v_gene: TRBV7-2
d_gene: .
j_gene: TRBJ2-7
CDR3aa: CASSLGERTSYEQYF
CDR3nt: TGTGCCAGCAGCTTAGGGGAGCGAACGTCCTACGAGCAGTACTTC

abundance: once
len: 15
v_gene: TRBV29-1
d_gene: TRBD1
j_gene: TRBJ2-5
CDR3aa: CSVVPRTGPQETQYF
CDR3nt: TGCAGCGTTGTGCCCAGGACAGGGCCTCAAGAGACCCAGTACTTC

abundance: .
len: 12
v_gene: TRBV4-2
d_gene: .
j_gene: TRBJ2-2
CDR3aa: CASSQVPGELFF
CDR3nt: TGTGCCAGCAGCCAAGTACCCGGGGAGCTGTTTTTT

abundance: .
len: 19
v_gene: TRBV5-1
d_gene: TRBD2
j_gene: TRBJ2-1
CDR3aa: CASSSGLAADLPVYNEQFF
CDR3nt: TGCGCCAGCAGCTCCGGACTAGCGGCTGACCTCCCCGTCTACAATGAGCAGTTCTTC

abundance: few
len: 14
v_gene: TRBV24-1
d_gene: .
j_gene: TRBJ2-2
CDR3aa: CATSDYPGTGELFF
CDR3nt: TGTGCCACCAGTGATTATCCCGGGACCGGGGAGCTGTTTTTT

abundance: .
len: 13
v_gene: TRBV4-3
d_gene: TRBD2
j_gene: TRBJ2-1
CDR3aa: CASSPPGGNEQFF
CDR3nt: TGCGCCAGCAGCCCTCCGGGGGGAAATGAGCAGTTCTTC

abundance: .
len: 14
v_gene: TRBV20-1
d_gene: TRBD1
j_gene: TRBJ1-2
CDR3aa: CSASTGTGEGGYTF
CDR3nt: TGCAGTGCTTCGACCGGGACAGGGGAGGGTGGCTACACCTTC

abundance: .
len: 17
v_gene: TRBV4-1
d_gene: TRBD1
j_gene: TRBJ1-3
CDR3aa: CASSHTGQGTSGNTIYF
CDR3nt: TGCGCCAGCAGCCATACGGGACAGGGGACAAGTGGAAACACCATATATTTT

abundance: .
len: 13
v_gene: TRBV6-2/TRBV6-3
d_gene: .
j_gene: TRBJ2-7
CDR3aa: CASRRGLPGEQYF
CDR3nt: TGTGCCAGCAGACGCGGACTACCGGGCGAGCAGTACTTC

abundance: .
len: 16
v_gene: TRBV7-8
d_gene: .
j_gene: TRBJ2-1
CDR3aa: CASRRETQGARNEQFF
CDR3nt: TGTGCCAGCAGAAGGGAGACTCAGGGTGCACGCAATGAGCAGTTCTTC

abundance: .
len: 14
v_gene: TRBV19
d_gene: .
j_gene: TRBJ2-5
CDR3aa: CASSFPGRAETQYF
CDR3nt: TGTGCCAGTAGTTTCCCCGGGCGAGCGGAGACCCAGTACTTC

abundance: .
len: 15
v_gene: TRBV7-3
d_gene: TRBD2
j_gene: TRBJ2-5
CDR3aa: CASRPTGTSQETQYF
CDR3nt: TGTGCCAGCAGACCAACCGGGACTAGCCAAGAGACCCAGTACTTC

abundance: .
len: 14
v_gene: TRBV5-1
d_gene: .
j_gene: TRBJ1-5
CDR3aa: CASSLEMGNQPQHF
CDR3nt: TGCGCCAGCAGCTTGGAGATGGGCAATCAGCCCCAGCATTTT

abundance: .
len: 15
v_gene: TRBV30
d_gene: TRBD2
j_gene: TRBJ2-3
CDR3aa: CAWKWASGRTDTQYF
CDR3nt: TGTGCCTGGAAATGGGCTAGCGGGAGGACAGATACGCAGTATTTT

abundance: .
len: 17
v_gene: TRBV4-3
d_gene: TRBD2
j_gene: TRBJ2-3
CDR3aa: CASSQGLAVAHADTQYF
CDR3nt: TGCGCCAGCAGCCAGGGCCTAGCGGTCGCCCATGCGGATACGCAGTATTTT

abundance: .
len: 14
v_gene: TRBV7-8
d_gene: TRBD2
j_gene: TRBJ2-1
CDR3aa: CASELAGGYNEQFF
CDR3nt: TGTGCCAGCGAACTAGCGGGAGGGTACAATGAGCAGTTCTTC

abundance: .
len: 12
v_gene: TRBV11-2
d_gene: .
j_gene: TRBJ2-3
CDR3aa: CASSLDRGTQYF
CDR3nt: TGTGCCAGCAGCTTAGATCGCGGAACGCAGTATTTT

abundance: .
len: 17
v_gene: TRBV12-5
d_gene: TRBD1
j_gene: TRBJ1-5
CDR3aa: CASGWGAGTGGNQPQHF
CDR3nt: TGTGCTAGTGGTTGGGGGGCCGGGACAGGGGGCAATCAGCCCCAGCATTTT

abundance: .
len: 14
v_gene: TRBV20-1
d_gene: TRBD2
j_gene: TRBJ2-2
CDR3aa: CSVWTSGSAGELFF
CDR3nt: TGCAGTGTCTGGACTAGCGGGAGCGCCGGGGAGCTGTTTTTT

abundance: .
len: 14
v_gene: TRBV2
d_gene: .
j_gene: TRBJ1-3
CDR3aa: CASSEPAGGNTIYF
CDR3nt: TGTGCCAGCAGTGAACCGGCAGGGGGAAACACCATATATTTT

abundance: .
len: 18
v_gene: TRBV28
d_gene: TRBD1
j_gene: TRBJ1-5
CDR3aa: CASSQILVGTGGNQPQHF
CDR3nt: TGTGCCAGCAGTCAGATCCTCGTCGGGACAGGTGGCAATCAGCCCCAGCATTTT

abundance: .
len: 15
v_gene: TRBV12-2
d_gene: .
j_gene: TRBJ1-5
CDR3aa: CASRSTPDFNQPQHF
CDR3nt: TGTGCAAGTCGCTCCACGCCAGATTTCAATCAGCCCCAGCATTTT

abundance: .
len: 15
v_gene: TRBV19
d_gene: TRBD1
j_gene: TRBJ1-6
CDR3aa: CASSSAGTANSPLHF
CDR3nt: TGTGCCAGTAGTTCGGCCGGGACAGCGAATTCACCCCTCCACTTT

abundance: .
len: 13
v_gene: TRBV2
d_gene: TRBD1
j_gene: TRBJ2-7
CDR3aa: CASMAETGSEQYF
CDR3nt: TGTGCCAGCATGGCTGAGACAGGGAGCGAGCAGTACTTC

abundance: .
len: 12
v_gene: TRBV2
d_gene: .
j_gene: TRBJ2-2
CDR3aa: CASSFDPGELFF
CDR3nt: TGTGCCAGCAGTTTTGATCCCGGGGAGCTGTTTTTT

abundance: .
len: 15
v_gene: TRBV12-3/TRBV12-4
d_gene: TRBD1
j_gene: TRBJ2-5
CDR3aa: CASSGPDRVVETQYF
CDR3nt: TGTGCCAGCTCTGGTCCCGACAGGGTGGTGGAGACCCAGTACTTC

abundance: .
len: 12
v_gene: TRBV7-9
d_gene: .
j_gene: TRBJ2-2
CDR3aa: CASSLGPGELFF
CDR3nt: TGTGCCAGCAGCTTAGGGCCCGGGGAGCTGTTTTTT

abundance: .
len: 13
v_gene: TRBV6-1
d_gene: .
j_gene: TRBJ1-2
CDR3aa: CASSEDGYYGYTF
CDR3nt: TGTGCCAGCAGTGAAGACGGCTACTATGGCTACACCTTC

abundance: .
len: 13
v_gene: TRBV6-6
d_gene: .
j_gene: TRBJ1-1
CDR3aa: CASSVQGGVEAFF
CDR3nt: TGTGCCAGCAGTGTACAGGGCGGAGTTGAAGCTTTCTTT

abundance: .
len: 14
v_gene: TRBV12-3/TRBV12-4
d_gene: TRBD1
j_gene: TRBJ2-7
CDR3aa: CASNPGQRSDEQYF
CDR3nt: TGTGCCAGCAATCCGGGACAGCGATCGGACGAGCAGTACTTC

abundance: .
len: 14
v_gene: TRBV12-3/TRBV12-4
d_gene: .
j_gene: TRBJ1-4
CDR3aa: CASSLRGLNEKLFF
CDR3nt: TGTGCCAGCAGTTTGAGGGGGTTGAATGAAAAACTGTTTTTT

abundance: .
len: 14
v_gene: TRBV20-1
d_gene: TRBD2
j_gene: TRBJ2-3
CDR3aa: CSALRGSPTDTQYF
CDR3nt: TGCAGTGCCCTCCGCGGGAGCCCCACAGATACGCAGTATTTT

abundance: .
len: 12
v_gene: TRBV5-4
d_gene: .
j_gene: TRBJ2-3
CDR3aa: CASSLRVDTQYF
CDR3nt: TGTGCCAGCAGCTTGCGGGTAGATACGCAGTATTTT

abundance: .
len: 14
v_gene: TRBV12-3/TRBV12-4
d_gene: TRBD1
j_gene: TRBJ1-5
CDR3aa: CASSWTGKSQPQHF
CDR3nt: TGTGCCAGCAGTTGGACAGGGAAAAGTCAGCCCCAGCATTTT

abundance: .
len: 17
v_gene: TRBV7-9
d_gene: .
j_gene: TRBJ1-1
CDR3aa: CASSPNRGGGLNTEAFF
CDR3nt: TGTGCCAGCAGCCCAAACCGGGGGGGCGGACTGAACACTGAAGCTTTCTTT

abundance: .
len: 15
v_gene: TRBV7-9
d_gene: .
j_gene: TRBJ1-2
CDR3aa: CASSPLVLSGYGYTF
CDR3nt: TGTGCCAGCAGCCCCCTTGTTCTGTCGGGTTATGGCTACACCTTC

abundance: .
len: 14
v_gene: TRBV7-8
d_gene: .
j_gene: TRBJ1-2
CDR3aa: CASSPQGANYGYTF
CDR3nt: TGTGCCAGCAGCCCCCAGGGAGCTAACTATGGCTACACCTTC

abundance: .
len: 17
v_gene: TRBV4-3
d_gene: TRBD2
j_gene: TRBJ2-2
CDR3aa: CASSQDGTSGSSGELFF
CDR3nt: TGCGCCAGCAGCCAAGATGGGACTAGCGGGAGCTCCGGGGAGCTGTTTTTT

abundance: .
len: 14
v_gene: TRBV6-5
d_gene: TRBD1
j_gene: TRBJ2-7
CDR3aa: CATKPGQGISEQYF
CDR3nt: TGTGCCACCAAACCGGGACAGGGTATATCCGAGCAGTACTTC

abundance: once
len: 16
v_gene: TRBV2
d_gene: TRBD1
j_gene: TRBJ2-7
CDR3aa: CASKNALGTGAMEQYF
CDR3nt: TGTGCCAGCAAAAATGCCTTAGGGACAGGGGCTATGGAGCAGTACTTC

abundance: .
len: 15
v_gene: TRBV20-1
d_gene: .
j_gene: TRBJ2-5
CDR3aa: CSAIGDGIPRQTQYF
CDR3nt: TGCAGTGCCATAGGGGATGGCATCCCAAGGCAGACCCAGTACTTC

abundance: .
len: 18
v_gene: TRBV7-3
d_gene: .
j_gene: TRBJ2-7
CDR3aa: CASSRQTPGRRLVDEQYF
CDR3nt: TGTGCCAGCAGCCGTCAAACTCCGGGGCGCCGACTGGTTGACGAGCAGTACTTC

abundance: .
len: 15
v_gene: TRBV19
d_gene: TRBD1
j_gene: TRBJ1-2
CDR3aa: CASSTQGASNYGYTF
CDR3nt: TGTGCCAGTAGTACACAGGGGGCCTCTAACTATGGCTACACCTTC

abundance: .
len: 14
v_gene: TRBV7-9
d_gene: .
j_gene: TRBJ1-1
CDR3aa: CASRASGSDTEAFF
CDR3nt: TGTGCCAGCAGAGCTTCCGGGAGCGACACTGAAGCTTTCTTT

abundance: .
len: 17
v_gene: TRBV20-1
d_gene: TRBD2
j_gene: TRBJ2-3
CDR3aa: CSASPGLAGVRADTQYF
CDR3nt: TGCAGTGCTTCCCCCGGACTAGCGGGAGTAAGGGCAGATACGCAGTATTTT

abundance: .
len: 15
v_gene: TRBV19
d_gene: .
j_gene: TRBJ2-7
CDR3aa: CASSIAGTSAYEQYF
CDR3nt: TGTGCCAGTAGTATAGCGGGGACCTCCGCCTACGAGCAGTACTTC

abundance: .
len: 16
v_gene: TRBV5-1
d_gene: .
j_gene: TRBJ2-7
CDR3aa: CASSLDLTGSSYEQYF
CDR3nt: TGCGCCAGCAGCTTGGATTTGACGGGGAGCTCCTACGAGCAGTACTTC

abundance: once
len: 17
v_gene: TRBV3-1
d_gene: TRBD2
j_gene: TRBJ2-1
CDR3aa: CASSPKTSGRSGHEQFF
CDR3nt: TGTGCCAGCAGCCCAAAGACTAGCGGGAGATCAGGCCATGAGCAGTTCTTC

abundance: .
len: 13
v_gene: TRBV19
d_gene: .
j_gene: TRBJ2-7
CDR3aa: CASSISGLYEQYF
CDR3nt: TGTGCCAGTAGTATATCGGGACTTTACGAGCAGTACTTC